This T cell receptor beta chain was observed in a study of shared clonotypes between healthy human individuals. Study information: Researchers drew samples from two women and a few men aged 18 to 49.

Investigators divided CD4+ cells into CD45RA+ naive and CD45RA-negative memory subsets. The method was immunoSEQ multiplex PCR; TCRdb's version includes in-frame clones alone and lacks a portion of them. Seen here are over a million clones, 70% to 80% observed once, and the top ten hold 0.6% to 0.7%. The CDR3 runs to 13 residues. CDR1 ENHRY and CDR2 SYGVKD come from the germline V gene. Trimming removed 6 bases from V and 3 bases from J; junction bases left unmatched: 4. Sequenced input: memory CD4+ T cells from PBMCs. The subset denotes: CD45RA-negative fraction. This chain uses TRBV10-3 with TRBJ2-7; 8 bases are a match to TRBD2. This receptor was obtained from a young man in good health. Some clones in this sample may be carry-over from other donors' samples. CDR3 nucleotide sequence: TGTGCCATCAGGGGGAGCGGGAGCTACGAGCAGTACTTC. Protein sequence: CAIRGSGSYEQYF.